This T cell receptor beta chain was profiled in a study of T cell responses to AZD1222 COVID-19 vaccine. Study-level points and caveats: Reportedly, nearly half the spike-specific TCRs target unmutated variant regions. Just six AZD1222 recipients tested seropositive at baseline.

Profiled with immunoSEQ multiplex PCR; TCRdb holds only in-frame clones, not every one. Of some 150,000 clones listed, around 90% are singletons. A word on this clone: Its antigen is unidentified.

It was second doses at about 4 or about 12 weeks that were pooled. This TCR was sampled from an adult who received the AZD1222 COVID-19 vaccine. This specimen was peripheral blood, taken 28 days after the second AZD1222 dose.

The DNA for the CDR3 is TGTGCCAGCAGTCCGGGACAGGGCTTTATTGGAAACACCATATATTTT. It specifies CASSPGQGFIGNTIYF. The rearrangement joins TRBV28 to TRBJ1-3; 9 bases line up with TRBD1. This CDR3 comprises 16 residues. Germline CDR1 and CDR2: MDHEN and SYDVKM. V was pared by 5 bases and J by 3 bases, with 8 bases of the junction left unmatched.